These 19 T cell receptor beta chains came from one sample sequenced in a study of OX40 agonist ivuxolimab in advanced cancers. Here immunoSEQ multiplex PCR was the method, and the copy in TCRdb shows in-frame clones only, minus some. Among around 39,000 clones listed, approximately 80% were seen once. The starting material was CD4+ or CD8+ T cells sorted from blood, obtained in a trial of the OX40 agonist ivuxolimab. These receptor sequences come from an adult with an advanced solid tumor such as melanoma, head and neck, liver or kidney cancer.

By share, this clone counts as medium-sized. Other nucleotide sequences from this sample produce the same CDR3. This chain joins TRBV11-2 and TRBJ2-2; a weak D match, TRBD1 (6 bases). Trimming removed 2 bases at V and 6 bases at J, with 7 bases between. The CDR3 runs 13 residues. CDR1 is SGHAT and CDR2 is FQNNGV in the germline V gene. In DNA form, the CDR3 reads TGTGCCAGCAGCTTATCAGGGGCCGGGGAGCTGTTTTTT. Translated, it gives CASSLSGAGELFF.

The V and J genes are TRBV6-5 and TRBJ1-1; the match to TRBD1 covers 8 bases. Looked up from germline, CDR1 is MNHEY and CDR2 is SVGAGI. The V segment lost 5 bases and the J segment 1 base; nucleotides outside the gene matches: 3. The CDR3 is 14 amino acids. CDR3 sequence reads: CASSTRGPNTEAFF. CDR3 DNA sequence: TGTGCCAGCAGTACCAGGGGGCCGAACACTGAAGCTTTCTTT.

This chain connects TRBV5-4 to TRBJ1-4; 9 bases match TRBD1. V trimming: 4 bases; J trimming: 7 bases; junction bases outside the gene matches: 5. There are 14 residues in the CDR3. Germline V gene sequence: CDR1 SGHNT, CDR2 YYREEE (reference sequence). CDR3 protein: CASSIQGAGEKLFF. CDR3 DNA: TGTGCCAGCAGCATACAGGGGGCTGGTGAAAAACTGTTTTTT.

The CDR3 DNA is TGCGCCAGCAGCCCGGGACCGAAGTACCAAGAGACCCAGTACTTC. Translated: CASSPGPKYQETQYF. V and J are TRBV5-1 and TRBJ2-5; D is possibly TRBD1 or TRBD2 (5 bases each). The V gene's germline CDR1 is SGHRS and CDR2 YFSETQ. This CDR3 is 15 amino acids long. V lost 4 bases and J 0 bases, leaving 13 bases between the germline ends.

The chain employs TRBV7-9 and TRBJ1-1; D unclear. V shed 1 base and J shed 11 bases, with 14 bases lying between them. The CDR3 is made up of 13 amino acids. Germline V lookup: CDR1 SEHNR, CDR2 FQNEAQ (reference sequence). Here the CDR3 reads CASSLGGPGWAFF. The CDR3 DNA reads TGTGCCAGCAGCTTAGGAGGCCCCGGGTGGGCTTTCTTT.

V and J are TRBV7-3 and TRBJ2-6; unclear D gene. The germline CDR1 and CDR2 sequences are SGHTA and FQGTGA. The CDR3 contains 14 residues. The V and J ends lost 2 bases and 1 base respectively, with 3 bases between them. The CDR3 sequence: CASSLGSGANVLTF. The DNA for the CDR3 is TGTGCCAGCAGCTTAGGGTCTGGGGCCAACGTCCTGACTTTC.

This chain links TRBV7-8 with TRBJ2-3; unclear D gene. The CDR3 loop spans 12 amino acids. Deletions cut 6 bases from V and 4 bases from J, with 8 bases between. Germline lookup yields CDR1 SGHVS and CDR2 FQNEAQ. The CDR3 DNA sequence: TGTGCCAGCAGATTATCCGCAGATACGCAGTATTTT. This codes for CASRLSADTQYF.

Comment on this clone: At one of its ends the junction is not consistent with the germline gene, which may arise from a read error. V is TRBV11-1 and J is TRBJ2-5; a possible D gene is TRBD2 (6 bases). Per germline, CDR1 SGHAT and CDR2 FQDESV (reference sequence). The CDR3 is made up of 15 amino acids. CDR3 nucleotides: TGTGCCAGCAGCTTAGGGGGAGGAGGACAAGGGACCCAGTACTTC. It specifies CASSLGGGGQGTQYF.

The chain links TRBV7-2 to TRBJ2-2; no definite D call. The CDR3 spans 13 residues. V shed 2 bases and J shed 5 bases, with 6 bases lying between them. Germline CDR1 SGHTA, CDR2 FQGNSA. The CDR3 DNA follows: TGTGCCAGCAGCTTACCTGGAACCGGGGAGCTGTTTTTT. Translating gives CASSLPGTGELFF.

The genes are TRBV6-5 and TRBJ1-2; D is perhaps TRBD1 (6 bases). The CDR3 loop spans 13 amino acids. Germline CDR1 is MNHEY and CDR2 is SVGAGI. With 10 bases removed from V and 7 bases from J, the gap between germline ends came to 19 bases. In DNA, the CDR3 is TGTGCCATCAGCCCGACGGGGGCTGGTGGCTACACCTTC. Amino acids: CAISPTGAGGYTF.

The J gene is TRBJ1-1, the V gene TRBV6-5; 7 bases align to TRBD1. Germline V gene sequence: CDR1 MNHEY, CDR2 SVGAGI. Trimming removed 5 bases from V and 6 bases from J; junction bases left unmatched: 9. CDR3 length: 14 amino acids. The CDR3, as DNA: TGTGCCAGCAGTACGGGACAGTTAACGCCTGAAGCTTTCTTT. It translates to CASSTGQLTPEAFF.

The V call is TRBV7-9, the J call TRBJ1-4; perhaps TRBD1 as D (5 bases). The V end lost 5 bases, the J end lost 7 bases, and 17 bases lay between the germline ends. Germline loops: CDR1 SEHNR, CDR2 FQNEAQ (reference sequence). The CDR3 runs to 15 residues. Written as DNA, the CDR3 is TGTGCCAGCAGCGGACAACAGCAGGCGGCTGAAAAACTGTTTTTT. Protein product: CASSGQQQAAEKLFF.

The rearrangement uses TRBV7-9 and TRBJ2-2; no firm D call. The CDR3 length is 12 residues. CDR1 and CDR2 (germline): SEHNR, FQNEAQ (reference sequence). V gave up 1 base and J gave up 6 bases, with 3 bases separating them. CDR3 region: CASSLGSGELFF. The CDR3 DNA follows: TGTGCCAGCAGCTTAGGGTCCGGGGAGCTGTTTTTT.

The chain combines TRBV10-1 with TRBJ1-1, with D hard to call. V lost 2 bases and J 1 base, leaving 5 bases between the germline ends. The CDR3 is made up of 13 amino acids. CDR1 and CDR2 from the germline V gene are WNHNN and SYGVQD (reference sequence). DNA for the CDR3: TGCGCCAGCAGTGAGGGGCAGAACACTGAAGCTTTCTTT. Encoded protein: CASSEGQNTEAFF.

In DNA form, the CDR3 reads TGTGCCAGCAGTGAGGCAGACACAGATTCACCCCTCCACTTT. Amino acid sequence: CASSEADTDSPLHF. The rearrangement links TRBV2 to TRBJ1-6; D is unresolved. Trimming shortened V by 3 bases and J by 8 bases, and 11 bases separated the two germline ends. The length of the CDR3 is 14 residues. The germline V gene has CDR1 SNHLY and CDR2 FYNNEI. The full variable domain, in which reference TRBV2 and TRBJ1-6 provide the parts outside the CDR3, is EPEVTQTPSHQVTQMGQEVILRCVPISNHLYFYWYRQILGQKVEFLVSFYNNEISEKSEIFDDQFSVERPDGSNFTLKIRSTKLEDSAMYFCASSEADTDSPLHFGNGTRLTVT.

This chain links TRBV19 with TRBJ2-5, with 12 bases aligning to TRBD2. J was trimmed by 5 bases and V by 6 bases; bases with no gene match: 7. CDR1 is LNHDA and CDR2 is SQIVND in the germline V gene (reference sequence). This CDR3 is built from 15 residues. CDR3 in DNA: TGTGCCAGTAGACCGACTAGCGGGAGAAAGGAGACCCAGTACTTC. As protein: CASRPTSGRKETQYF.

V and J are TRBV27 and TRBJ1-5; D is unresolved. V dropped 9 bases and J dropped 3 bases, with 9 bases sitting between them. Germline CDR1 MNHEY, CDR2 SMNVEV (reference sequence). The CDR3 has 12 amino acids. CDR3 amino acids: CASRRDNQPQHF. In DNA form, the CDR3 reads TGTGCCAGTCGTCGAGACAATCAGCCCCAGCATTTT.

The table lists this clone with a count of one. This rearrangement joins TRBV7-6 to TRBJ1-3; D gene uncertain. Germline V gene lookup returns CDR1 SGHVS and CDR2 FNYEAQ. The V end lost 0 bases, the J end lost 0 bases, and 9 bases lay between the germline ends. CDR3 length: 16 residues. CDR3 amino acids: CASSLALASSGNTIYF. DNA of the CDR3: TGTGCCAGCAGCTTAGCCCTCGCGAGCTCTGGAAACACCATATATTTT. Full variable domain (rest looked up from reference TRBV7-6 and TRBJ1-3): GAGVSQSPRYKVTKRGQDVALRCDPISGHVSLYWYRQALGQGPEFLTYFNYEAQQDKSGLPNDRFSAERPEGSISTLTIQRTEQRDSAMYRCASSLALASSGNTIYFGEGSWLTVV.

CDR3 loop: CASSRDRGVDDTQYF. In DNA, the CDR3 is TGTGCCAGCAGTCGGGACAGAGGGGTGGACGATACGCAGTATTTT. The V and J genes are TRBV7-6 and TRBJ2-3, with TRBD1 matching over 7 bases. Germline-derived CDR1 and CDR2 are SGHVS and FNYEAQ. The CDR3 covers 15 residues. V shed 6 bases, J shed 6 bases, and the junction held 12 bases outside the gene matches.